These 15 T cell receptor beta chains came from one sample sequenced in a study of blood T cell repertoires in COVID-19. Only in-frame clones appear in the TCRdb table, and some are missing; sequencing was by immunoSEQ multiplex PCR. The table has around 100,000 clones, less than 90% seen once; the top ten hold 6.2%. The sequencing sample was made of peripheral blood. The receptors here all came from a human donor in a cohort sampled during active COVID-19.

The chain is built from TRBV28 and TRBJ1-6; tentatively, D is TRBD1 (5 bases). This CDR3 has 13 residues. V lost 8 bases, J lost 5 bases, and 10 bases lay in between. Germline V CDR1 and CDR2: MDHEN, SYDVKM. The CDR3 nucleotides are TGTGCCAGCCATGGGGCAGATAATTCACCCCTCCACTTT. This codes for CASHGADNSPLHF.

In DNA, the CDR3 is TGTGCCAGCAGTTACGTGCGGGGGGGCCAATTCTTC. Its translation: CASSYVRGGQFF. The V and J genes are TRBV6-2 or TRBV6-3 and TRBJ2-1; 9 nucleotides line up with TRBD2. Germline V CDR1 and CDR2: MNHEY, SVGEGT. The length of the CDR3 is 12 residues. Trimming at V came to 2 bases and at J to 16 bases, leaving 6 bases not matched to a gene.

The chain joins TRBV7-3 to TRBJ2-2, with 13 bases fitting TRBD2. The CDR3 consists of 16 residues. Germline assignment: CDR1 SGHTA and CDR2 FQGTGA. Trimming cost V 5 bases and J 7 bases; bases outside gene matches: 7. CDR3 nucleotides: TGTGCCAGCAGCCCCCGGACTAGCGGGAGCGGCGGGGAGCTGTTTTTT. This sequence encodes CASSPRTSGSGGELFF.

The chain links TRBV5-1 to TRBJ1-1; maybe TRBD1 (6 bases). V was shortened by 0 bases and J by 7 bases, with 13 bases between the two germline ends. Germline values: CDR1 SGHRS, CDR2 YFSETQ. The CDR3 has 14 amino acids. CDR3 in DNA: TGCGCCAGCAGCTTGGAGGCAGGGGTCGATGAAGCTTTCTTT. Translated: CASSLEAGVDEAFF.

The CDR3 region has the DNA TGCGCCAGCAGCTTGGTAGTTTCGTGGGTAGCGCGAAGCTCCTACAATGAGCAGTTCTTC. It translates to CASSLVVSWVARSSYNEQFF. The V call is TRBV5-1, the J call TRBJ2-1, with a weak D call TRBD2 (5 bases). Germline lookup yields CDR1 SGHRS and CDR2 YFSETQ. CDR3 length equals 20 residues. Trimming stripped 0 bases from V and 0 bases from J, with 22 bases between.

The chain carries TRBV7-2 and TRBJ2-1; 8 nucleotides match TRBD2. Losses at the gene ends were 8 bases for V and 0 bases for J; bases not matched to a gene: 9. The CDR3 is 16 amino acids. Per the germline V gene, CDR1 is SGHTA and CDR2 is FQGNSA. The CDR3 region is CASGLSGGSSYNEQFF. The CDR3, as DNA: TGTGCCAGCGGCCTCTCGGGGGGGAGCTCCTACAATGAGCAGTTCTTC.

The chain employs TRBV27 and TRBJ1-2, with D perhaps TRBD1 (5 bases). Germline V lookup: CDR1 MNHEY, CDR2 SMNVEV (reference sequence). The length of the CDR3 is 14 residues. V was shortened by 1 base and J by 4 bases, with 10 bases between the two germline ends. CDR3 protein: CASSLWAGLYGYTF. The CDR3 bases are TGTGCCAGCAGTTTATGGGCAGGGCTCTATGGCTACACCTTC.

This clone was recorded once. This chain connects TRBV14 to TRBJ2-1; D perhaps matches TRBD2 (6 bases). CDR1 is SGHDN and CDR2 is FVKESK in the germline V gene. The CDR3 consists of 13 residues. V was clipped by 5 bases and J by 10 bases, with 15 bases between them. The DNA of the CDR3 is TGTGCCAGCAGCACCCAGCACCGGGGGGAGCAGTTCTTC. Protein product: CASSTQHRGEQFF.

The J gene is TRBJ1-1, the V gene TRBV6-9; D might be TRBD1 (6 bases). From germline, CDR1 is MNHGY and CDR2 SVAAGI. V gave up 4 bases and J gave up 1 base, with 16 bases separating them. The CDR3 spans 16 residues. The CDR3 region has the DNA TGTGCCAGCAGTTTTCTGGGGGCTGCGAGGAACACTGAAGCTTTCTTT. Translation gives CASSFLGAARNTEAFF.

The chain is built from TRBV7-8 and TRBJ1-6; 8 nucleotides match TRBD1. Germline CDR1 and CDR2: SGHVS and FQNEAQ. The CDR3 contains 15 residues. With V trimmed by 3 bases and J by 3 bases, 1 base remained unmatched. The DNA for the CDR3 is TGTGCCAGCAGCTTCGGGACAGGCTATAATTCACCCCTCCACTTT. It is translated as CASSFGTGYNSPLHF.

The CDR3 bases are TGTGCCACCAGTGATCCGACAGGCCATACAGATACGCAGTATTTT. This codes for CATSDPTGHTDTQYF. The chain links TRBV24-1 to TRBJ2-3; TRBD1 is a possible D gene (6 bases). CDR1 and CDR2 from the germline V gene are KGHDR and SFDVKD. The CDR3 is 15 residues long. V lost 3 bases and J lost 3, with 12 bases in between.

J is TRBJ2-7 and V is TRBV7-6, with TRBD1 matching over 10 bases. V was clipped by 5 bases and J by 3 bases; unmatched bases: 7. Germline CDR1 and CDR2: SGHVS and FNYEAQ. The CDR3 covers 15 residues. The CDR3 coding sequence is TGTGCCAGCAGCCCAGGCCGGGACAGGGGCTACGAGCAGTACTTC. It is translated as CASSPGRDRGYEQYF.

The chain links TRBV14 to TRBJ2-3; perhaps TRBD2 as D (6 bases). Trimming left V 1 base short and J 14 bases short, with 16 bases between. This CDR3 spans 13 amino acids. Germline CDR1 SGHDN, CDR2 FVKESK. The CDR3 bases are TGTGCCAGCAGCCAAGCCGCAGGTCGGGGGAGGTATTTT. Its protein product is CASSQAAGRGRYF. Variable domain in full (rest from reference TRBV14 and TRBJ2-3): EAGVTQFPSHSVIEKGQTVTLRCDPISGHDNLYWYRRVMGKEIKFLLHFVKESKQDESGMPNNRFLAERTGGTYSTLKVQPAELEDSGVYFCASSQAAGRGRYFGPGTRLTVL.

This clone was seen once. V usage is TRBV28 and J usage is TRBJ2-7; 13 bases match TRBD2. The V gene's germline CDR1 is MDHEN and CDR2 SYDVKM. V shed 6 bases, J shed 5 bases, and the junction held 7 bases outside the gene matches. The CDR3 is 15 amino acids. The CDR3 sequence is CASRPRTSGSNEQYF. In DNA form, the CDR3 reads TGTGCCAGCAGACCCCGGACTAGCGGGAGTAACGAGCAGTACTTC.

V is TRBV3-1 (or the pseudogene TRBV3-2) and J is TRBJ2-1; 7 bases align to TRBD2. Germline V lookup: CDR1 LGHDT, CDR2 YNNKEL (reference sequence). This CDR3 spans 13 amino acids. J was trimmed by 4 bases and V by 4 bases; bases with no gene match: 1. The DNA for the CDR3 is TGTGCCAGCAGCCGTAGCGGGTACAATGAGCAGTTCTTC. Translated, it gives CASSRSGYNEQFF.